This T cell receptor beta chain stems from a study of T-cell reconstitution after alpha-beta-depleted transplantation in children. This clonotype was seen ten or more times. The germline CDR1 and CDR2 sequences are DFQATT and SNEGSKA (reference sequence). Trimming took off 6 bases at V and 0 bases at J, with 12 bases between the two ends. The CDR3 loop spans 14 amino acids. A library of TCRbeta sequences, prepared with unique molecular identifiers, was generated. Using its own MiXCR run on the PCR reads, TCRdb lists one record per CDR3 protein. The table includes about 690,000 distinct CDR3 sequences, roughly 17% detected once.

The source of this sequence is a human donor who donated a stem cell graft to a child with acute myeloid leukemia. The chain links TRBV20-1 to TRBJ2-1; TRBD1 is a possible D gene (6 bases). The sequencing here drew on PBMCs from the stem cell graft donor, taken from the stem cell graft. The CDR3 coding sequence is TGCAGTGCATCAGACAGGAGCTCCTACAATGAGCAGTTCTTC. Protein product: CSASDRSSYNEQFF.